The 32 T cell receptor beta chains in this list originate from one sample, sequenced in a study of cytomegalovirus exposure and HLA in healthy donors. Amplification used 60 Vbeta primers and 13 Jbeta primers. Repertoires were generated with immunoSEQ multiplex PCR, while TCRdb's copy carries only in-frame clones and drops some. The table includes about 120,000 clones, over 8.5% detected once. Sequenced input: PBMCs. All receptors come from a woman in her thirties or forties in good health and CMV-seropositive.

The J gene is TRBJ1-1, the V gene TRBV5-4; 9 bases line up with TRBD1. The V gene's germline CDR1 is SGHNT and CDR2 YYREEE (reference sequence). CDR3 length equals 16 residues. V gave up 10 bases and J gave up 0 bases; unmatched junction bases: 13. The CDR3 nucleotides read TGTGCCCCCTTCCCCGCCGGGACAGGGCTGAACACTGAAGCTTTCTTT. Protein sequence: CAPFPAGTGLNTEAFF.

This clone showed up just a few times. This chain joins TRBV4-2 and TRBJ2-1, with D possibly matching TRBD2 (6 bases). Trimming took off 1 base at V and 8 bases at J, with 12 bases between the two ends. Germline CDR1 reads LGHNA; CDR2 reads YNFKEQ. This CDR3 contains 14 residues. In nucleotides, the CDR3 is TGTGCCAGCAGCCAAGGCCGGGGGAAGGATGAGCAGTTCTTC. Translation gives CASSQGRGKDEQFF.

The chain has TRBV27 and TRBJ1-1; no reliable D call. V lost 2 bases and J 6 bases, leaving 16 bases between the germline ends. The CDR3 runs 15 residues. Germline CDR1 reads MNHEY; CDR2 reads SMNVEV (reference sequence). The CDR3 DNA follows: TGTGCCAGCAGTTTAGTGAGAAGCTGGAGCGCTGAAGCTTTCTTT. Its protein is CASSLVRSWSAEAFF.

V gene TRBV18 combines with J gene TRBJ1-5, with TRBD1 matching 8 bases. Trimming cost V 4 bases and J 6 bases; bases outside gene matches: 8. In germline, CDR1 is KGHSH, CDR2 LQKENI. The CDR3 runs to 15 residues. The chain's CDR3 is CASSLLDRGIQPQHF. The CDR3 nucleotides are TGTGCCAGCTCACTACTCGACAGGGGAATTCAGCCCCAGCATTTT.

J is TRBJ1-2 and V is TRBV5-1, with 8 bases aligning to TRBD1. Germline V gene lookup returns CDR1 SGHRS and CDR2 YFSETQ. This CDR3 region has 15 residues. V dropped 4 bases and J dropped 2; count of bases not matched to a gene: 7. The CDR3 region has the DNA TGCGCCAGCAGCCCTGGGACAGGAGTAAACTATGGCTACACCTTC. Translated, it gives CASSPGTGVNYGYTF.

This clone was counted only a few times. This rearrangement joins TRBV2 to TRBJ2-4; possibly TRBD1 for D (6 bases). From germline, CDR1 is SNHLY and CDR2 FYNNEI. The CDR3 runs to 15 residues. Trimming stripped 8 bases from V and 1 base from J, with 15 bases between. The CDR3 reads CASLPGRGAKNIQYF. The CDR3 DNA follows: TGTGCCAGCCTACCTGGAAGGGGGGCCAAAAACATTCAGTACTTC.

There are a few counts of this clone. V usage is TRBV5-4 and J usage is TRBJ1-3; a weak D match, TRBD1 (6 bases). Trimming removed 4 bases from V and 3 bases from J, with 20 bases in between. CDR1 and CDR2 (germline): SGHNT, YYREEE (reference sequence). This CDR3 comprises 17 residues. The CDR3 spells CASSASGHGIIGNTIYF. CDR3 DNA: TGTGCCAGCAGCGCTTCGGGACACGGAATTATTGGAAACACCATATATTTT.

This clone was detected only a few times. V and J are TRBV9 and TRBJ2-7, with D maybe TRBD1 (5 bases). The V gene lost 3 bases and the J gene lost 5 bases, with 12 bases spanning the gap. The germline V gene encodes CDR1 SGDLS and CDR2 YYNGEE. CDR3 length: 13 amino acids. The CDR3 spells CASSGRVRDEQYF. CDR3 nucleotides: TGTGCCAGCAGCGGCAGGGTTAGGGACGAGCAGTACTTC.

The gene calls are TRBV6-5 and TRBJ1-4; 7 positions agree with TRBD1. Germline V gene lookup returns CDR1 MNHEY and CDR2 SVGAGI. The V segment lost 4 bases and the J segment 10 bases; nucleotides outside the gene matches: 3. CDR3 length: 12 residues. The CDR3 loop reads CASSFQGGKLFF. The CDR3 coding sequence is TGTGCCAGCAGTTTTCAGGGGGGAAAACTGTTTTTT.

A remark on this clone: Distinct nucleotide sequences in the sample also encode this CDR3. The V gene is TRBV27, the J gene TRBJ2-7; 11 bases map to TRBD1. The CDR3 is 15 residues long. Germline V gene lookup returns CDR1 MNHEY and CDR2 SMNVEV (reference sequence). The ends lost 6 bases at V and 2 bases at J; junction bases unmatched: 6. CDR3 nucleotides: TGTGCCAGCAGGCCCGGGACAGGGGGAACCTACGAGCAGTACTTC. It codes for CASRPGTGGTYEQYF.

This clone was seen a handful of times. The chain employs TRBV2 and TRBJ2-7, with a weak D call TRBD1 (5 bases). CDR3 size: 13 residues. Germline CDR1 and CDR2: SNHLY and FYNNEI. V was clipped by 7 bases and J by 5 bases, with 15 bases between them. The CDR3 DNA is TGTGCCAGCAAAGGACAATTGAGGAACGAGCAGTACTTC. This encodes CASKGQLRNEQYF.

This clone was observed a handful of times. The rearrangement joins TRBV5-4 to TRBJ1-1; possibly TRBD1 for D (6 bases). V shed 4 bases and J shed 4 bases, with 14 bases lying between them. The CDR3 is 14 amino acids. Germline V gene sequence: CDR1 SGHNT, CDR2 YYREEE (reference sequence). As DNA, the CDR3 is TGTGCCAGCAGCGGGAAACAGGGCGGCACTGAAGCTTTCTTT. Residues: CASSGKQGGTEAFF.

This clone was seen a handful of times. The genes are TRBV4-1 and TRBJ2-5; unclear D gene. There are 15 residues in the CDR3. Germline V gene sequence: CDR1 MGHRA, CDR2 YSYEKL. The V end lost 1 base, the J end lost 0 bases, and 9 bases lay between the germline ends. As DNA, the CDR3 is TGCGCCAGCAGCCAAGTAGAAAGCGACCAAGAGACCCAGTACTTC. The encoded protein is CASSQVESDQETQYF.

Remarks on this clone: At one end, the junction sequence differs from germline, possibly due to a read error. The chain couples TRBV18 to TRBJ2-7; 11 nucleotides agree with TRBD2. Germline CDR1 reads KGHSH; CDR2 reads LQKENI. The CDR3 spans 15 residues. The CDR3 DNA reads TGTGCCGGCTCGGGGGGACTAGCGGACTCCTACGAGCAGTACTTC. Amino acid sequence: CAGSGGLADSYEQYF.

This clone has only a few counts. This sequence joins TRBV18 and TRBJ1-2; 7 bases map to TRBD1. The junction had 5 bases not matched to a gene; V was cut back by 4 bases and J by 6 bases. Per germline, CDR1 KGHSH and CDR2 LQKENI. CDR3 length equals 13 residues. The CDR3 reads CASSQTGPDGYTF. The CDR3 coding sequence is TGTGCCAGCTCACAGACAGGGCCCGATGGCTACACCTTC.

This chain uses TRBV11-2 with TRBJ1-6; TRBD1 agrees at 7 bases. Looked up from germline, CDR1 is SGHAT and CDR2 is FQNNGV. The ends lost 5 bases at V and 5 bases at J; junction bases unmatched: 9. The CDR3 runs 16 residues. The CDR3 coding sequence is TGTGCCAGCAGCCTCCTGGGACAGAGCCATAATTCACCCCTCCACTTT. Translating gives CASSLLGQSHNSPLHF.

This clone was seen only a few times. The rearrangement uses TRBV15 and TRBJ2-6; possibly TRBD1 for D (6 bases). Germline lookup yields CDR1 LNHNV and CDR2 YYDKDF (reference sequence). Deletions cut 4 bases from V and 2 bases from J, with 9 bases between. This CDR3 region has 15 residues. The CDR3 DNA sequence: TGTGCCACCAGCATAGGGGGAACTGGGGCCAACGTCCTGACTTTC. Amino acids: CATSIGGTGANVLTF.

The chain links TRBV25-1 to TRBJ1-4; no clear D. Germline loops: CDR1 MGHDK, CDR2 SYGVNS. V dropped 6 bases and J dropped 0 bases, with 8 bases sitting between them. CDR3 length: 14 residues. CDR3 amino acids: CASRSTATNEKLFF. In DNA form, the CDR3 reads TGTGCCAGCAGATCCACAGCAACTAATGAAAAACTGTTTTTT. Drawing the rest from reference TRBV25-1 and TRBJ1-4, the complete variable domain is EADIYQTPRYLVIGTGKKITLECSQTMGHDKMYWYQQDPGMELHLIHYSYGVNSTEKGDLSSESTVSRIRTEHFPLTLESARPSHTSQYLCASRSTATNEKLFFGSGTQLSVL.

The CDR3 loop reads CASSQESGLYEQYF. The CDR3 DNA reads TGTGCCAGCAGCCAAGAGTCAGGCCTCTACGAGCAGTACTTC. The chain employs TRBV4-2 and TRBJ2-7; no definite D call. CDR1 is LGHNA, CDR2 YNFKEQ, per germline. The CDR3 contains 14 residues. V was cut by 0 bases and J by 3 bases, with 9 bases left in between.

The chain employs TRBV28 and TRBJ1-1, with 9 nucleotides matching TRBD1. V shed 5 bases and J 1 base; nucleotides not matched to a gene: 5. CDR1 is MDHEN, CDR2 SYDVKM, per germline. There are 15 residues in the CDR3. This CDR3 reads CASSTGQGENTEAFF. The CDR3 nucleotides read TGTGCCAGCAGTACGGGACAGGGAGAGAACACTGAAGCTTTCTTT. Looking up the rest from reference TRBV28 and TRBJ1-1 gives the full variable domain: DVKVTQSSRYLVKRTGEKVFLECVQDMDHENMFWYRQDPGLGLRLIYFSYDVKMKEKGDIPEGYSVSREKKERFSLILESASTNQTSMYLCASSTGQGENTEAFFGQGTRLTVV.

This clone was counted many times. The CDR3 nucleotides read TGTGCCAGCACCGGGGGGCTCACCTACGAGCAGTACTTC. Translation gives CASTGGLTYEQYF. The V call is TRBV6-1, the J call TRBJ2-7, with D perhaps matching TRBD2 (7 bases). Trimming took 7 bases from V and 2 from J, leaving 12 bases between them. The germline V gene has CDR1 MNHNS and CDR2 SASEGT. The CDR3 covers 13 residues.

This clone was seen a few times. The CDR3 here is CASSWAGVSTEAFF. CDR3 in DNA: TGCGCCAGCAGCTGGGCAGGGGTGTCCACTGAAGCTTTCTTT. The chain couples TRBV5-1 to TRBJ1-1; perhaps TRBD1 as D (6 bases). The germline V and J ends were trimmed by 3 bases and 4 bases, with 13 bases remaining between them. Germline CDR1 SGHRS, CDR2 YFSETQ. The CDR3 covers 14 residues.

This chain connects TRBV13 to TRBJ1-2; D possibly corresponds to TRBD1 (6 bases). From germline, CDR1 is PRHDT and CDR2 FYEKMQ (reference sequence). The CDR3 has 14 amino acids. Trimming cost V 5 bases and J 3 bases, with 13 bases left between them. CDR3 in DNA: TGTGCCAGCAGCCCTCCCACAGGGCACTATGGCTACACCTTC. Its translation is CASSPPTGHYGYTF.

V gene TRBV6-5 combines with J gene TRBJ1-1; unclear D gene. The CDR3 has 15 residues. In germline, CDR1 is MNHEY, CDR2 SVGAGI. V was cut by 1 base and J by 4 bases, with 13 bases left in between. The CDR3 bases are TGTGCCAGCAGTTACTACTCGGGCCGGGGCACTGAAGCTTTCTTT. Protein sequence: CASSYYSGRGTEAFF.

Only a few counts were recorded for this clone. This chain uses TRBV30 with TRBJ1-3, with no clear D. Trimming left V 1 base short and J 4 bases short, with 5 bases between. CDR3 length equals 12 residues. The germline CDR1 and CDR2 sequences are GTSNPN and SVGIG (reference sequence). The CDR3: CAWSAGGNTIYF. For the CDR3, the DNA is TGTGCCTGGAGTGCGGGAGGAAACACCATATATTTT.

This chain joins TRBV9 and TRBJ2-7; 9 bases are a match to TRBD2. V shed 1 base and J 6 bases; nucleotides not matched to a gene: 5. The CDR3 consists of 14 residues. The V gene's germline CDR1 is SGDLS and CDR2 YYNGEE. CDR3 protein: CASSVSSGGSEQYF. The CDR3 nucleotides are TGTGCCAGCAGCGTAAGCAGCGGGGGGTCCGAGCAGTACTTC.

The rearrangement joins TRBV2 to TRBJ2-7; 10 bases fit TRBD1. CDR1 is SNHLY, CDR2 FYNNEI, per germline. After removal of 5 bases from V and 6 bases from J, the junction contained 7 bases not matched to a gene. The CDR3 runs to 14 residues. DNA for the CDR3: TGTGCCAGCAGTATTCCGGGACAGGGGCTCGAGCAGTACTTC. Translating gives CASSIPGQGLEQYF. Full variable domain (rest looked up from reference TRBV2 and TRBJ2-7): EPEVTQTPSHQVTQMGQEVILRCVPISNHLYFYWYRQILGQKVEFLVSFYNNEISEKSEIFDDQFSVERPDGSNFTLKIRSTKLEDSAMYFCASSIPGQGLEQYFGPGTRLTVT.

The CDR3: CASSPRQGSDTEAFF. The DNA of the CDR3 is TGTGCCAGCAGCCCCCGACAGGGTTCCGACACTGAAGCTTTCTTT. V usage is TRBV9 and J usage is TRBJ1-1, with 7 positions matching TRBD1. Germline V gene data show CDR1 as SGDLS and CDR2 as YYNGEE. The ends lost 4 bases at V and 3 bases at J; junction bases unmatched: 9. CDR3 length: 15 residues.

The chain has TRBV5-4 and TRBJ1-6; 7 positions agree with TRBD1. Germline trimming cut 0 bases from V and 6 bases from J; bases unmatched to any gene: 6. The CDR3 covers 16 residues. Germline CDR1 is SGHNT and CDR2 is YYREEE (reference sequence). CDR3 coding DNA: TGTGCCAGCAGCTTGGGCGGGACAGCTCTTAATTCACCCCTCCACTTT. Protein product: CASSLGGTALNSPLHF.

This clone showed up just a few times. CDR3 DNA sequence: TGCGCCAGCAGCCAAGATGACAGGGGGCGGTCTGAAGCTTTCTTT. Translation: CASSQDDRGRSEAFF. The chain uses TRBV4-1 and TRBJ1-1; 10 positions match TRBD1. The CDR3 loop spans 15 amino acids. Germline V gives CDR1 MGHRA, CDR2 YSYEKL. With V trimmed by 0 bases and J by 6 bases, 4 bases remained unmatched.

The chain is built from TRBV5-4 and TRBJ2-7, with 8 bases that match TRBD2. The V gene's germline CDR1 is SGHNT and CDR2 YYREEE (reference sequence). This CDR3 contains 14 residues. Germline trimming cut 4 bases from V and 2 bases from J; bases unmatched to any gene: 5. CDR3 protein: CASSNGLAAYEQYF. CDR3 coding DNA: TGTGCCAGCAGCAACGGACTAGCTGCCTACGAGCAGTACTTC.

This clone was observed a handful of times. The CDR3 reads CASGAGGPPYEQYF. In DNA, the CDR3 is TGCGCCAGCGGGGCAGGGGGGCCCCCCTACGAGCAGTACTTC. This chain connects TRBV10-1 to TRBJ2-7, with D perhaps matching TRBD1 (7 bases). Germline V gives CDR1 WNHNN, CDR2 SYGVQD (reference sequence). V lost 8 bases and J lost 2, with 16 bases in between. This CDR3 has 14 amino acids.